These T cell receptor beta chains were read from a single sample in a study of long-term antiretroviral therapy in people with HIV. This table comes from immunoSEQ multiplex PCR, and its TCRdb copy is limited to in-frame clones, with some not included. The sample records 9,500 to 15,000 clones, 83% being singletons. The sequencing used unsorted PBMCs, collected 3.4 years after starting antiretroviral therapy. The receptors were sampled from a man aged 40-50 years with HIV. CDR3s include the opening cysteine and the closing phenylalanine or tryptophan. A D gene is named only where the DNA matches it firmly. Part of the rows lack a size; the others show once, few, many or a class for expanded clones.

NA,NA,TRBV4-1,TRBJ1-1,CASSPGQTRNTEAFF,TGCGCCAGCAGTCCAGGACAGACCAGAAACACTGAAGCTTTCTTT
TRBD1,NA,TRBV6-5,TRBJ1-5,CASRGQGDQPQHF,TGTGCCAGCAGGGGACAGGGGGATCAGCCCCAGCATTTT
NA,NA,TRBV27,TRBJ2-7,CASSYVYSYEQYF,TGTGCCAGCAGTTACGTGTATAGCTACGAGCAGTACTTC
TRBD2,NA,TRBV11-2,TRBJ2-3,CASSLGATSAWVTDTQYF,TGTGCCAGCAGCTTAGGGGCGACTAGCGCTTGGGTCACAGATACGCAGTATTTT
NA,NA,TRBV27,TRBJ1-2,CASSPLITGNYGYTF,TGTGCCAGCAGTCCACTCATTACAGGGAATTATGGCTACACCTTC
TRBD2,NA,TRBV9,TRBJ2-1,CASSVLGTSGSNEQFF,TGTGCCAGCAGCGTCCTCGGGACTAGCGGGAGCAATGAGCAGTTCTTC
TRBD2,NA,TRBV6-1,TRBJ2-2,CANSGSRTGELFF,TGTGCCAATAGCGGGAGCCGAACCGGGGAGCTGTTTTTT
NA,few,TRBV19,TRBJ1-1,CASSMNRMERTEAFF,TGTGCCAGTAGTATGAATCGCATGGAAAGAACTGAAGCTTTCTTT
NA,NA,TRBV5-5,TRBJ1-2,CASSSTIGGDYGYTF,TGTGCCAGCAGCTCGACAATCGGGGGTGACTATGGCTACACCTTC
NA,NA,TRBV19,TRBJ1-2,CASTLGGYDGYTF,TGTGCCAGTACCCTAGGAGGGTACGATGGCTACACCTTC
TRBD2,NA,TRBV28,TRBJ2-2,CASHFPSPGGGELFF,TGTGCCAGCCACTTCCCTAGCCCGGGGGGCGGGGAGCTGTTTTTT
NA,NA,TRBV18,TRBJ1-1,CASQGVLLNTEAFF,TGTGCCAGCCAAGGGGTGCTTTTGAACACTGAAGCTTTCTTT
TRBD2,NA,TRBV11-1,TRBJ2-7,CASSRTSGSYEQYF,TGTGCCAGCAGCCGGACTAGTGGCTCCTACGAGCAGTACTTC
TRBD1,once,TRBV2,TRBJ2-3,CASSVPTTGGISDTQYF,TGTGCCAGCAGTGTCCCCACGACAGGGGGCATATCGGATACGCAGTATTTT
NA,NA,TRBV7-2,TRBJ1-2,CASSTSLNYGYTF,TGTGCCAGCAGCACAAGCCTTAACTATGGCTACACCTTC
NA,NA,TRBV5-1,TRBJ2-1,CASRSTGFISNEQFF,TGCGCCAGCAGAAGTACAGGGTTTATCAGCAATGAGCAGTTCTTC
NA,NA,TRBV29-1,TRBJ1-1,CSVVGVEAFF,TGCAGCGTTGTAGGGGTTGAAGCTTTCTTT
NA,NA,TRBV25-1,TRBJ2-2,CASSASSGNTGELFF,TGTGCCAGCAGTGCGTCGAGCGGTAACACCGGGGAGCTGTTTTTT
NA,NA,TRBV18,TRBJ2-1,CASSPAGRDNEQFF,TGTGCCAGCTCACCAGCGGGGAGAGACAATGAGCAGTTCTTC
NA,NA,TRBV28,TRBJ1-1,CASSSLDTEAFF,TGTGCCAGCAGTTCCTTGGACACTGAAGCTTTCTTT
NA,NA,TRBV30,TRBJ2-3,CAWKFALGTQYF,TGTGCCTGGAAGTTCGCCCTGGGGACGCAGTATTTT
NA,NA,TRBV19,TRBJ2-7,CASSLGLTYEQYF,TGTGCCAGTAGTCTGGGGCTTACCTACGAGCAGTACTTC
NA,NA,TRBV5-1,TRBJ2-7,CASSLVGGLYEQYF,TGCGCCAGCAGCTTGGTCGGGGGGCTCTACGAGCAGTACTTC
TRBD2,NA,TRBV28,TRBJ2-1,CASSFTGGSNEQFF,TGTGCCAGCAGTTTCACTGGCGGGAGCAATGAGCAGTTCTTC
NA,NA,TRBV29-1,TRBJ2-7,CSVLDPEVEYF,TGCAGCGTTTTAGACCCCGAAGTAGAGTACTTC
NA,NA,TRBV14,TRBJ2-7,CASSSVCEQYF,TGTGCCAGCAGCTCGGTATGCGAGCAGTACTTC
TRBD2,NA,TRBV5-1,TRBJ2-3,CASSSETSGVDTQYF,TGCGCCAGCAGCTCGGAAACTAGCGGAGTAGATACGCAGTATTTT
TRBD1,NA,TRBV25-1,TRBJ1-2,CASSPSGQDYGYTF,TGTGCCAGCAGTCCGTCGGGACAGGACTATGGCTACACCTTC
NA,NA,TRBV19,TRBJ1-1,CASFPGADTEAFF,TGTGCCAGTTTCCCCGGGGCGGACACTGAAGCTTTCTTT
TRBD1,NA,TRBV29-1,TRBJ2-7,CSVSAGTGGRSTPEYF,TGCAGCGTTTCGGCCGGGACAGGGGGCAGAAGTACTCCGGAGTACTTC
TRBD2,NA,TRBV11-3,TRBJ2-1,CASSLRGLAGGNEQFF,TGTGCCAGCAGCTTACGTGGTCTAGCGGGAGGGAATGAGCAGTTCTTC
NA,NA,TRBV27,TRBJ1-1,CASSSLQQGGNTEAFF,TGTGCCAGCAGTTCCCTCCAACAGGGAGGAAACACTGAAGCTTTCTTT
TRBD2,NA,TRBV5-4,TRBJ2-2,CASSGGLAGGRGELFF,TGTGCCAGCAGCGGGGGACTAGCGGGAGGCCGTGGGGAGCTGTTTTTT
NA,NA,TRBV28,TRBJ1-1,CASSLVGANTEAFF,TGTGCCAGCAGTTTAGTGGGAGCGAACACTGAAGCTTTCTTT
NA,NA,TRBV5-4,TRBJ2-5,CASSPRHEETQYF,TGTGCCAGCAGCCCACGACACGAGGAGACCCAGTACTTC
TRBD2,NA,TRBV11-3,TRBJ2-1,CASSQPGLAGDNEQFF,TGTGCCAGCAGCCAGCCGGGACTAGCGGGGGACAATGAGCAGTTCTTC
NA,NA,TRBV4-3,TRBJ2-6,CASSQDRATGANVLTF,TGCGCCAGCAGCCAAGACAGGGCCACTGGGGCCAACGTCCTGACTTTC
TRBD1,NA,TRBV27,TRBJ1-3,CASSSQGASGNTIYF,TGTGCCAGCAGTTCACAGGGGGCGTCTGGAAACACCATATATTTT
TRBD1,NA,TRBV27,TRBJ1-3,CASRPSGQGVAGNTIYF,TGTGCCAGCAGGCCCTCGGGACAGGGGGTGGCTGGAAACACCATATATTTT
NA,NA,TRBV12-2,TRBJ1-2,CAKESLKAPNYGYTF,TGTGCAAAGGAATCCCTTAAAGCTCCTAACTATGGCTACACCTTC
NA,NA,TRBV2,TRBJ2-7,CASSEGSGYEQYF,TGTGCCAGCAGTGAAGGGAGCGGCTACGAGCAGTACTTC
TRBD2,NA,TRBV29-1,TRBJ2-2,CSVFPGGDTGELFF,TGCAGCGTCTTCCCTGGGGGGGACACCGGGGAGCTGTTTTTT
NA,NA,TRBV5-1,TRBJ2-7,CASSSIGVEQYF,TGCGCCAGCAGCTCGATAGGGGTGGAACAGTACTTC
NA,NA,TRBV5-5,TRBJ1-4,CASSPLGATNEKLFF,TGTGCCAGCAGCCCCCTGGGGGCAACTAATGAAAAACTGTTTTTT
TRBD2,NA,TRBV28,TRBJ2-3,CASSGGSTDTQYF,TGTGCCAGCAGCGGGGGGAGCACAGATACGCAGTATTTT
NA,NA,TRBV19,TRBJ1-5,CASSRLFNQPQHF,TGTGCCAGTAGTCGACTTTTCAATCAGCCCCAGCATTTT
NA,NA,TRBV10-3,TRBJ2-2,CAISLGSGELFF,TGTGCCATCAGTCTCGGTTCCGGGGAGCTGTTTTTT
NA,NA,TRBV25-1,TRBJ2-1,CASSEIAFGDEQFF,TGTGCCAGCAGTGAAATAGCGTTCGGAGATGAGCAGTTCTTC
TRBD2,NA,TRBV5-6,TRBJ2-1,CASSLPAGGYNEQFF,TGTGCCAGCAGCTTGCCAGCGGGGGGCTACAATGAGCAGTTCTTC
NA,NA,TRBV28,TRBJ1-3,CASSLTDGKAGAGNTIYF,TGTGCCAGCAGTCTGACCGACGGGAAGGCGGGGGCTGGAAACACCATATATTTT
TRBD2,medium-sized,TRBV5-4,TRBJ2-7,CASRFSGTYEQYF,TGTGCCAGCAGGTTTAGCGGGACCTACGAGCAGTACTTC
NA,few,TRBV27,TRBJ2-7,CASSSGSYEQYF,TGTGCCAGCAGTTCGGGCTCCTACGAGCAGTACTTC
TRBD2,NA,TRBV28,TRBJ2-5,CASSPGTSAQETQYF,TGTGCCAGCAGCCCTGGGACTAGCGCTCAAGAGACCCAGTACTTC
TRBD1,once,TRBV19,TRBJ1-1,CASSPARQGRPEAFF,TGTGCCAGTAGCCCCGCCAGACAGGGGCGCCCTGAAGCTTTCTTT
TRBD2,NA,TRBV30,TRBJ2-1,CAWSPTSGNEQFF,TGTGCCTGGAGTCCGACTAGCGGGAATGAGCAGTTCTTC
TRBD1,NA,TRBV6-1,TRBJ1-4,CASRQGAYEKLFF,TGTGCCAGCAGACAGGGGGCGTATGAAAAACTGTTTTTT
NA,NA,TRBV30,TRBJ2-7,CAWEQAPYEQYF,TGTGCCTGGGAACAGGCTCCCTACGAGCAGTACTTC
NA,NA,TRBV10-3,TRBJ2-2,CAIKSVTGELFF,TGTGCCATCAAAAGCGTCACCGGGGAGCTGTTTTTT
NA,NA,TRBV29-1,TRBJ2-7,CSVEDMSDSYEQYF,TGCAGCGTTGAAGACATGTCCGACTCCTACGAGCAGTACTTC
TRBD2,NA,TRBV28,TRBJ2-1,CASSPGGSIYNEQFF,TGTGCCAGCAGCCCCGGCGGGAGTATCTACAATGAGCAGTTCTTC